These T cell receptor beta chains were read from a single sample in a study of human T cells and chemical hapten exposure. TCRdb re-called the 5' RACE reads with MiXCR, one entry per CDR3 protein. The data show 100,000 to 120,000 distinct CDR3 sequences, 15% to 20% seen once. All receptors derive from a human donor in good health. Both conserved end residues are part of each CDR3. Each record gives: V gene, CDR3 protein.

TRBV28 CASSTAPIPEAFF
TRBV7-8 CASSLVPMGQGSRVSYEQYF
TRBV12-3/TRBV12-4 CASSPQVRGSDEQYF
TRBV20-1 CSARGRAWETQYF
TRBV30 CAWSVQVGGNQPQHF
TRBV3-1 CASRRQGAYAEAFF
TRBV5-1 CASSTTGGRDSPLHF
TRBV7-8 CASSSGRVNTEAFF
TRBV6-5 CASSYGVQETQYF
TRBV11-1 CASSFISSYTGELFF
TRBV10-3 CATQGGWGTEAFF
TRBV7-9 CASSFSIGSSYEQYF
TRBV16 CATAVAGVPPDEQFF
TRBV12-3/TRBV12-4 CASSLREETQYF
TRBV14 CASSPAGGGFYTDTQYF
TRBV20-1 CRPRAYTEAFF